The next 6 T cell receptor beta chains were all read from a single sample in a study of T cell responses to AZD1222 COVID-19 vaccine. TCRdb's table, derived via immunoSEQ multiplex PCR, lists solely in-frame clones and lacks some. This table holds over 100,000 clones, about 90% found once. The sequencing here drew on peripheral blood, taken on day 0 of AZD1222 vaccination. The source is an adult in good health.

This rearrangement joins TRBV10-1 to TRBJ2-1, with D uncertain. CDR1 and CDR2 (germline): WNHNN, SYGVQD (reference sequence). This CDR3 region has 15 residues. V shed 0 bases and J shed 3 bases, with 9 bases lying between them. CDR3 nucleotide sequence: TGCGCCAGCAGTGAGTCGGGTAACTACTACAATGAGCAGTTCTTC. This sequence encodes CASSESGNYYNEQFF.

The V gene is TRBV7-2, the J gene TRBJ2-1, with D tentatively TRBD2 (6 bases). Germline V gene lookup returns CDR1 SGHTA and CDR2 FQGNSA. V gave up 5 bases and J gave up 0 bases, with 11 bases separating them. There are 15 residues in the CDR3. Here the CDR3 DNA reads TGTGCCAGCAGCCCCTACGGGAGCTCCTACAATGAGCAGTTCTTC. Amino acids: CASSPYGSSYNEQFF. The full variable domain, completed using reference TRBV7-2 and TRBJ2-1, is GAGVSQSPSNKVTEKGKDVELRCDPISGHTALYWYRQSLGQGLEFLIYFQGNSAPDKSGLPSDRFSAERTGGSVSTLTIQRTQQEDSAVYLCASSPYGSSYNEQFFGPGTRLTVL.

The chain recombines TRBV19 with TRBJ2-1; 11 nucleotides match TRBD2. The CDR3 spans 16 residues. The V and J ends lost 6 bases and 8 bases, in that order; junction bases with no gene match: 12. Germline loops: CDR1 LNHDA, CDR2 SQIVND (reference sequence). The CDR3 sequence is CASSGSLAGVVYEQFF. The CDR3, as DNA: TGTGCCAGTAGCGGTTCACTAGCGGGAGTGGTCTATGAGCAGTTCTTC. The full variable domain, its missing parts supplied by reference TRBV19 and TRBJ2-1, is DGGITQSPKYLFRKEGQNVTLSCEQNLNHDAMYWYRQDPGQGLRLIYYSQIVNDFQKGDIAEGYSVSREKKESFPLTVTSAQKNPTAFYLCASSGSLAGVVYEQFFGPGTRLTVL.

This clone was recorded once. J is TRBJ2-1 and V is TRBV9; 13 bases align to TRBD2. In germline, CDR1 is SGDLS, CDR2 YYNGEE. V shed 4 bases, J shed 3 bases, and the junction held 7 bases outside the gene matches. The CDR3 sequence is 17 residues long. The CDR3 is CASSPRLAGGGYNEQFF. Here the CDR3 DNA reads TGTGCCAGCAGCCCTCGACTAGCGGGAGGTGGCTACAATGAGCAGTTCTTC.

This clone was seen only once. The V gene is TRBV15, the J gene TRBJ1-2; D gene unclear. V lost 3 bases and J lost 4, with 15 bases in between. The germline CDR1 and CDR2 sequences are LNHNV and YYDKDF (reference sequence). The CDR3 is 15 residues long. CDR3 residues: CATSSHAMGIYGYTF. The CDR3 DNA reads as TGTGCCACCAGCAGCCACGCGATGGGGATCTATGGCTACACCTTC.

This chain connects TRBV19 to TRBJ1-1; D not certain. The germline V gene encodes CDR1 LNHDA and CDR2 SQIVND (reference sequence). The CDR3 extends over 14 amino acids. V was clipped by 3 bases and J by 4 bases, with 12 bases between them. CDR3 coding DNA: TGTGCCAGTAGTATGGGCAATCTAGGCACTGAAGCTTTCTTT. Its protein is CASSMGNLGTEAFF.